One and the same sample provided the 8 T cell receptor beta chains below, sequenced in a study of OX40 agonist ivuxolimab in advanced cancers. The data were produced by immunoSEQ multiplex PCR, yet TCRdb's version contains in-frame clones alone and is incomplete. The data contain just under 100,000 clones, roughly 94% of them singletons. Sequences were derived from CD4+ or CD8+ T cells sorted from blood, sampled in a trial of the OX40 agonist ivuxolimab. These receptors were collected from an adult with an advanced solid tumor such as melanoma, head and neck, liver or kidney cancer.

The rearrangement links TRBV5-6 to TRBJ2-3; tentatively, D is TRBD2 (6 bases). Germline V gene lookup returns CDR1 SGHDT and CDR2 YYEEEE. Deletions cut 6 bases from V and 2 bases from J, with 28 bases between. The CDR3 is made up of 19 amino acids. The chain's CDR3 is CASTYITGEARLNTDTQYF. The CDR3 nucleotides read TGTGCCAGCACCTACATAACTGGGGAGGCCCGGTTGAACACAGATACGCAGTATTTT.

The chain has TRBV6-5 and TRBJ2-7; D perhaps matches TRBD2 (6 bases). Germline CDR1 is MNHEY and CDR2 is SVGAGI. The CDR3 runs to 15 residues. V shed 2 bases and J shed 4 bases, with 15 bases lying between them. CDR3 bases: TGTGCCAGCAGTTACCGGGAGCTATTATCATACGAGCAGTACTTC. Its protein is CASSYRELLSYEQYF.

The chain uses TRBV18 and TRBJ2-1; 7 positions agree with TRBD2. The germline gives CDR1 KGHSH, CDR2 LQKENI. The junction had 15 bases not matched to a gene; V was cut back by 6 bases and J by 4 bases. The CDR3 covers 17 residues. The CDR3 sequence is CASSTAITGGGYNEQFF. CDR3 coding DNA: TGTGCCAGCTCCACCGCAATCACTGGCGGGGGTTACAATGAGCAGTTCTTC. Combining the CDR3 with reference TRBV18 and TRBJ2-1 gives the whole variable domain NAGVMQNPRHLVRRRGQEARLRCSPMKGHSHVYWYRQLPEEGLKFMVYLQKENIIDESGMPKERFSAEFPKEGPSILRIQQVVRGDSAAYFCASSTAITGGGYNEQFFGPGTRLTVL.

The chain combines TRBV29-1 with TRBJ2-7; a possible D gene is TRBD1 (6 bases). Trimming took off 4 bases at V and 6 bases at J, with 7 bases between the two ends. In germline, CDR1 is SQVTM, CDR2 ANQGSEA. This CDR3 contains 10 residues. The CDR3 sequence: CSVVRGEQYF. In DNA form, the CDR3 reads TGCAGCGTTGTCAGGGGCGAGCAGTACTTC.

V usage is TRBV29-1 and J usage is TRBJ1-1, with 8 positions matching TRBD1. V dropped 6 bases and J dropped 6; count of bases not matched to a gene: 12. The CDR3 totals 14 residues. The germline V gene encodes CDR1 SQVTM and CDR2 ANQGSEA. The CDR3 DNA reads TGCAGCGTCAGCAGGGGGCTCGTATATCCTGAAGCTTTCTTT. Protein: CSVSRGLVYPEAFF.

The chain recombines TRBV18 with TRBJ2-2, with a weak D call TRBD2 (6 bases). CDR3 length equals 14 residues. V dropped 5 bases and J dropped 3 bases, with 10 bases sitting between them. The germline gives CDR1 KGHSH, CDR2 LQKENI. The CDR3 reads CASSGREDTGELFF. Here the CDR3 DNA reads TGTGCCAGCTCAGGAAGGGAGGACACCGGGGAGCTGTTTTTT.

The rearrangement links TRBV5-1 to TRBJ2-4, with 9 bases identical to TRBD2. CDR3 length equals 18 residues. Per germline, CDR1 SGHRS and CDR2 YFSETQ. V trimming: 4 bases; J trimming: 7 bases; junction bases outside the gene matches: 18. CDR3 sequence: CASSTTGTSKDVLNIQYF. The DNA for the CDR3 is TGCGCCAGCAGCACAACCGGGACTAGCAAAGATGTTCTGAACATTCAGTACTTC. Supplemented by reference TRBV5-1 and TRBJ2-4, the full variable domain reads KAGVTQTPRYLIKTRGQQVTLSCSPISGHRSVSWYQQTPGQGLQFLFEYFSETQRNKGNFPGRFSGRQFSNSRSEMNVSTLELGDSALYLCASSTTGTSKDVLNIQYFGAGTRLSVL.

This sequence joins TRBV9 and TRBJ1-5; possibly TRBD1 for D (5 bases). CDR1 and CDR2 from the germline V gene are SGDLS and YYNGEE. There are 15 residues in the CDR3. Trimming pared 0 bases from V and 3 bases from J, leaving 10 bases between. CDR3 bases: TGTGCCAGCAGCGTAGCGGGGGGGGACAATCAGCCCCAGCATTTT. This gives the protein CASSVAGGDNQPQHF.